The present T cell receptor beta chain was sequenced within a study of T cell responses to AZD1222 COVID-19 vaccine. Trimming shortened V by 3 bases and J by 5 bases, and 9 bases separated the two germline ends. Germline V gene data show CDR1 as SNHLY and CDR2 as FYNNEI. The CDR3 loop spans 13 amino acids. This clone was observed a few times. Clones were read by immunoSEQ multiplex PCR, and TCRdb kept only the in-frame ones, dropping some. The sample carries about 150,000 clones, 90% to 95% recorded once. Sequenced here: peripheral blood, sampled 28 days after the second AZD1222 dose. The TCR sequence derives from an adult who received the AZD1222 COVID-19 vaccine. The chain recombines TRBV2 with TRBJ2-3; possibly TRBD2 for D (5 bases). In nucleotides, the CDR3 is TGTGCCAGCAGTGACAGCGGCCAAGATACGCAGTATTTT. Amino acid sequence: CASSDSGQDTQYF.